The text below deals with one T cell receptor beta chain. Germline CDR1 is WSHSY and CDR2 is SAAADI. This CDR3 has 15 residues. After removal of 6 bases from V and 6 bases from J, the junction contained 6 bases not matched to a gene. This specimen comes from a study of OX40 agonist ivuxolimab in advanced cancers. Across the study: Subjects had a mean age of about 61 years, with a range of roughly 23 to 79; more than 75% were male.

This table comes from immunoSEQ multiplex PCR, and its TCRdb copy is limited to in-frame clones, with some not included. The table has under 70,000 clones, about nine tenths seen once; the top ten hold roughly 1.2%. This specimen consisted of CD4+ or CD8+ T cells sorted from blood, obtained in a trial of the OX40 agonist ivuxolimab. V and J are TRBV10-2 and TRBJ2-1; 12 bases fit TRBD1. This TCR derives from an adult with an advanced solid tumor such as melanoma, head and neck, liver or kidney cancer. CDR3 amino acids: CASSLGQGASNEQFF. The CDR3 DNA reads TGCGCCAGCAGCCTGGGACAGGGGGCCTCCAATGAGCAGTTCTTC.